These 22 T cell receptor beta chains were sequenced from one sample in a study of Graves' ophthalmopathy and Graves' hyperthyroidism. The authors amplified TCR beta CDR3 regions from RNA transcripts. After a first-round RT-PCR with HTBI primers, a second-round multiplex PCR was run. TCRdb used MiXCR to reprocess the multiplex PCR reads, holding one entry per CDR3 protein. In the table there are approximately 380,000 distinct CDR3 sequences, 20% to 25% of which are singletons. The sample was peripheral blood. Source of these receptors: a woman under 30 with stable Graves' hyperthyroidism.

Ten or more counts support this clonotype. The CDR3 loop reads CASSPPLTGAGELFF. The CDR3 DNA sequence: TGTGCCAGCAGTCCCCCACTAACGGGAGCCGGGGAGCTGTTTTTT. The V gene is TRBV12-3 or TRBV12-4, the J gene TRBJ2-2; a possible D gene is TRBD2 (6 bases). CDR3 length equals 15 residues. Trimming removed 5 bases from V and 6 bases from J, with 16 bases in between.

There are a few counts of this clonotype. The chain joins TRBV3-1 to TRBJ1-3; D gene ambiguous. Germline assignment: CDR1 LGHDT and CDR2 YNNKEL (reference sequence). Trimming took off 4 bases at V and 2 bases at J, with 15 bases between the two ends. The CDR3 extends over 16 amino acids. The CDR3, as DNA: TGTGCCAGCAGCCCAAAGTTACGGTGGGCTGGAAACACCATATATTTT. This sequence encodes CASSPKLRWAGNTIYF.

This clonotype was seen many times. In nucleotides, the CDR3 is TGTGCCAGCATCGCAATGGGGTTCACTGAAGCTTTCTTT. The encoded protein is CASIAMGFTEAFF. The chain joins TRBV2 to TRBJ1-1, with unresolved D. Germline loops: CDR1 SNHLY, CDR2 FYNNEI. Trimming pared 7 bases from V and 4 bases from J, leaving 13 bases between. The CDR3 extends over 13 amino acids.

In its sample, this clonotype was seen a few times. The rearrangement joins TRBV12-3 or TRBV12-4 to TRBJ2-5; TRBD1 agrees at 12 bases. After removal of 4 bases from V and 5 bases from J, the junction contained 8 bases not matched to a gene. The CDR3 spans 16 residues. CDR3 loop: CASSSPAGTGGETQYF. CDR3 nucleotide sequence: TGTGCCAGCAGTTCACCCGCCGGGACAGGGGGCGAGACCCAGTACTTC.

This clonotype was detected many times. The V gene is TRBV6-2 or TRBV6-3, the J gene TRBJ2-2; 13 bases agree with TRBD2. V was pared by 6 bases and J by 6 bases, with 4 bases of the junction left unmatched. The CDR3 is made up of 15 amino acids. Germline loops: CDR1 MNHEY, CDR2 SVGEGT. The CDR3 nucleotides read TGTGCCAGCAGACCTGGACTAGCGGGAGCCGGGGAGCTGTTTTTT. Its translation: CASRPGLAGAGELFF.

As DNA, the CDR3 is TGTGCCAGCAGTGAAAACCGAGAAGCTTTCTTT. Translated: CASSENREAFF. The chain couples TRBV25-1 to TRBJ1-1; D remains unclear. Trimming pared 2 bases from V and 8 bases from J, leaving 6 bases between. Looked up from germline, CDR1 is MGHDK and CDR2 is SYGVNS. This CDR3 has 11 residues.

This rearrangement joins TRBV28 to TRBJ1-2; no definite D call. Trimming shortened V by 8 bases and J by 8 bases, and 15 bases separated the two germline ends. CDR3 length: 12 residues. The V gene's germline CDR1 is MDHEN and CDR2 SYDVKM. This CDR3 is CASGLRAIGYTF. CDR3 bases: TGTGCCAGCGGGTTAAGGGCGATAGGCTACACCTTC.

In this sample, this clonotype turned up many times. V usage is TRBV19 and J usage is TRBJ1-2; D is ambiguous. The germline V gene encodes CDR1 LNHDA and CDR2 SQIVND (reference sequence). The V end lost 8 bases, the J end lost 8 bases, and 15 bases lay between the germline ends. The CDR3 runs to 12 residues. The chain's CDR3 is CASGPLRSGYTF. The CDR3 DNA is TGTGCCAGTGGGCCCCTACGATCCGGCTACACCTTC.

In this sample, this clonotype turned up many times. The rearrangement links TRBV6-2 or TRBV6-3 to TRBJ2-2; 10 bases fit TRBD1. The CDR3 is 17 amino acids. Germline V CDR1 and CDR2: MNHEY, SVGEGT. Trimming at V came to 4 bases and at J to 4 bases, leaving 9 bases not matched to a gene. DNA for the CDR3: TGTGCCAGCAGTTTCGACCCGGGACAGGGGCTCACCGGGGAGCTGTTTTTT. It specifies CASSFDPGQGLTGELFF.

There are many counts of this clonotype. The chain links TRBV7-2 to TRBJ2-7; 7 bases are a match to TRBD1. Germline V CDR1 and CDR2: SGHTA, FQGNSA. Germline trimming cut 5 bases from V and 2 bases from J; bases unmatched to any gene: 6. The CDR3 has 14 amino acids. The CDR3 sequence: CASSQGQRAYEQYF. The CDR3 DNA reads as TGTGCCAGCAGCCAGGGACAGAGAGCCTACGAGCAGTACTTC.

At least ten counts were recorded for this clonotype. The gene calls are TRBV13 and TRBJ1-6, with D unresolved. Germline assignment: CDR1 PRHDT and CDR2 FYEKMQ (reference sequence). CDR3 length equals 17 residues. V lost 1 base, J lost 8 bases, and 18 bases lay in between. The CDR3, as DNA: TGTGCCAGCAGCTTAGACCGGGAGAACGGGGTTCATTCACCCCTCCACTTT. This gives the protein CASSLDRENGVHSPLHF.

The sample holds a few counts of this clonotype. The chain is built from TRBV7-8 and TRBJ2-5, with unresolved D. V was trimmed by 2 bases and J by 5 bases, leaving 21 bases between them. Germline values: CDR1 SGHVS, CDR2 FQNEAQ. The CDR3 is 17 residues long. The CDR3 spells CASSLLRYPGSVETQYF. The CDR3, as DNA: TGTGCCAGCAGCTTACTAAGATATCCAGGATCCGTGGAGACCCAGTACTTC. The full variable domain, rest sourced from reference TRBV7-8 and TRBJ2-5, is GAGVSQSPRYKVAKRGQDVALRCDPISGHVSLFWYQQALGQGPEFLTYFQNEAQLDKSGLPSDRFFAERPEGSVSTLKIQRTQQEDSAVYLCASSLLRYPGSVETQYFGPGTRLLVL.

Only a few counts were recorded for this clonotype. The chain is built from TRBV27 and TRBJ2-2, with TRBD1 matching 10 bases. The V segment lost 5 bases and the J segment 4 bases; nucleotides outside the gene matches: 7. This CDR3 has 16 amino acids. Germline CDR1 reads MNHEY; CDR2 reads SMNVEV (reference sequence). This chain's CDR3 is CASSPFDRGLTGELFF. Here the CDR3 DNA reads TGTGCCAGCAGTCCGTTCGACAGGGGGCTCACCGGGGAGCTGTTTTTT.

Ten or more counts support this clonotype. The chain joins TRBV7-8 to TRBJ2-5, with a weak D call TRBD2 (5 bases). The length of the CDR3 is 15 residues. Deletions cut 5 bases from V and 2 bases from J, with 15 bases between. The germline CDR1 and CDR2 sequences are SGHVS and FQNEAQ. The DNA of the CDR3 is TGTGCCAGCAGCCCCAAGCGACTACCACAAGAGACCCAGTACTTC. Translated, it gives CASSPKRLPQETQYF.

At least ten counts were recorded for this clonotype. The chain links TRBV28 to TRBJ2-7; D is unresolved. Deletions cut 4 bases from V and 1 base from J, with 17 bases between. In germline, CDR1 is MDHEN, CDR2 SYDVKM. The CDR3 contains 16 residues. The CDR3 is CASSYNSLAVSYEQYF. CDR3 in DNA: TGTGCCAGCAGTTACAACTCGTTAGCCGTATCCTACGAGCAGTACTTC.

This clonotype was recorded at least ten times. The chain has TRBV10-3 and TRBJ2-5, with D possibly matching TRBD2 (6 bases). Germline V gene sequence: CDR1 ENHRY, CDR2 SYGVKD. Deletions cut 8 bases from V and 3 bases from J, with 10 bases between. There are 12 residues in the CDR3. The CDR3 sequence is CAIGEREETQYF. The CDR3 region has the DNA TGTGCCATCGGCGAGCGGGAAGAGACCCAGTACTTC.

A word on this clonotype: Since a much larger clone is just one base distant, this may be a read error. This rearrangement joins TRBV24-1 to TRBJ1-1, with TRBD1 matching over 10 bases. CDR3 length: 13 residues. The germline gives CDR1 KGHDR, CDR2 SFDVKD. The CDR3 here is CATRGTGETESFF. CDR3 nucleotide sequence: TGTGCCACCAGGGGGACAGGGGAAACTGAATCTTTCTTT.

This clonotype occurred many times. The gene calls are TRBV20-1 and TRBJ2-5; D is possibly TRBD1 or TRBD2 (7 bases each). V was trimmed by 6 bases and J by 4 bases, leaving 21 bases between them. The CDR3 runs to 15 residues. Per the germline V gene, CDR1 is DFQATT and CDR2 is SNEGSKA (reference sequence). CDR3 region: CSAPSTGRGGETQYF. In DNA, the CDR3 is TGCAGTGCCCCTTCGACAGGGAGGGGAGGAGAGACCCAGTACTTC.

This clonotype has ten or more counts. The V and J genes are TRBV11-2 and TRBJ1-3; possibly TRBD1 for D (6 bases). CDR1 is SGHAT and CDR2 is FQNNGV in the germline V gene. The V and J ends lost 3 bases and 0 bases respectively, with 15 bases between them. The CDR3 length is 17 residues. The CDR3 DNA is TGTGCCAGCAGCTTGAACCCCTACAGGGTCTCTGGAAACACCATATATTTT. Its protein product is CASSLNPYRVSGNTIYF.

V is TRBV18 and J is TRBJ2-2; D might be TRBD2 (5 bases). Germline V CDR1 and CDR2: KGHSH, LQKENI. Trimming shortened V by 0 bases and J by 1 base, and 12 bases separated the two germline ends. CDR3 length equals 17 residues. Here the CDR3 reads CASSPPSFGENTGELFF. DNA for the CDR3: TGTGCCAGCTCACCACCGTCATTCGGGGAGAACACCGGGGAGCTGTTTTTT.

There are many counts of this clonotype. The genes are TRBV5-1 and TRBJ1-1; maybe TRBD1 (5 bases). CDR1 is SGHRS and CDR2 is YFSETQ in the germline V gene. This CDR3 has 16 residues. The V and J ends lost 6 bases and 1 base respectively, with 19 bases between them. For the CDR3, the DNA is TGCGCCAGCACCCCGGTGGGGGGGGGAGGGAACACTGAAGCTTTCTTT. This translates into CASTPVGGGGNTEAFF.

This clonotype occurred a few times. The DNA of the CDR3 is TGTGCCAGCAGCCAAGATGACAGACTTACTGAAGCTTTCTTT. Translating gives CASSQDDRLTEAFF. The chain combines TRBV14 with TRBJ1-1, with D maybe TRBD1 (5 bases). The germline V gene encodes CDR1 SGHDN and CDR2 FVKESK. V lost 0 bases to trimming and J lost 5 bases, with 10 bases between them. CDR3 length equals 14 residues. The variable domain in full, with the rest retrieved from reference TRBV14 and TRBJ1-1, is EAGVTQFPSHSVIEKGQTVTLRCDPISGHDNLYWYRRVMGKEIKFLLHFVKESKQDESGMPNNRFLAERTGGTYSTLKVQPAELEDSGVYFCASSQDDRLTEAFFGQGTRLTVV.